This T cell receptor (beta chain) is drawn from a study of T-cell reconstitution after alpha-beta-depleted transplantation in children. This clonotype has just a few counts. V was cut by 0 bases and J by 12 bases, with 18 bases left in between. CDR3 length: 14 residues. In germline, CDR1 is SGDLS, CDR2 YYNGEE. During its preparation, the TCRbeta library received unique molecular identifiers. A single record per CDR3 protein comes from TCRdb applying MiXCR to the PCR reads. The table includes a few hundred thousand distinct CDR3 sequences, roughly 13% detected once. The TCR sequence derives from a male patient younger than 18 who had a stem cell transplant for acute myeloid leukemia, so the T cells may come from the graft donor. The J gene is TRBJ1-1, the V gene TRBV9; D is ambiguous. Sequenced material: PBMCs, mostly from graft donor cells, taken 360 days after TCRalphabeta/CD19-depleted stem cell transplant. In DNA, the CDR3 is TGTGCCAGCAGCGTAGAGGAAGGCATCCGAGGGACTTTCTTT. Its translation is CASSVEEGIRGTFF.